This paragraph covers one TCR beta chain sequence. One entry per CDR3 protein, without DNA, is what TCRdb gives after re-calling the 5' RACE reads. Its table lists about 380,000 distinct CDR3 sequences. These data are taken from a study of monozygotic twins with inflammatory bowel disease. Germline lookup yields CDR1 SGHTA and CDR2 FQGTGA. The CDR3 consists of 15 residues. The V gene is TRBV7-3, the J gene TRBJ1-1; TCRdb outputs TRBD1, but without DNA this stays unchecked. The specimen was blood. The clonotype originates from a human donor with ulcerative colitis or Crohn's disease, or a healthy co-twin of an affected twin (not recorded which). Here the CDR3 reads CASSPREQRNTEAFF.